This T cell receptor beta chain is from a study of cytomegalovirus exposure and HLA in healthy donors. Study conclusions and caveats: CMV antigen specificity was confirmed in vitro for a few CMV-associated chains.

As concerns this clone: Its antigen is as yet unknown.

PCR primers comprised 60 Vbeta and 13 Jbeta primers. Clones were read by immunoSEQ multiplex PCR, and TCRdb kept only the in-frame ones, dropping some. The repertoire has some 110,000 clones, 9.5% to 13% of them found once; the top ten carry roughly 5%. CDR3 size: 15 residues. Germline V gives CDR1 SGHDT, CDR2 YYEEEE. V was trimmed by 4 bases and J by 2 bases, leaving 13 bases between them. J is TRBJ2-1 and V is TRBV5-6, with D possibly matching TRBD1 (7 bases). This receptor was obtained from a man aged 35 to 55 in good health and CMV-seropositive. The sequenced sample consisted of PBMCs. The CDR3 is CASSGGTDPYNEQFF. The CDR3 DNA follows: TGTGCCAGCAGCGGAGGGACAGATCCCTACAATGAGCAGTTCTTC.